These 10 T cell receptor beta chains were all obtained from the same sample, sequenced in a study of cytomegalovirus exposure and HLA in healthy donors. Primers: 60 Vbeta forward and 13 Jbeta reverse. Repertoires were generated with immunoSEQ multiplex PCR, while TCRdb's copy carries only in-frame clones and drops some. This table holds 120,000 to 150,000 clones, roughly 78% found once. Input material: PBMCs. These receptors originate from a man aged 18 to 30 in good health and CMV-seropositive.

The chain is built from TRBV25-1 and TRBJ2-7; D unclear. This CDR3 is built from 13 residues. V lost 5 bases to trimming and J lost 3 bases, with 11 bases between them. The germline CDR1 and CDR2 sequences are MGHDK and SYGVNS. CDR3 DNA: TGTGCCAGCAGTCCCTCCGGAGACTACGAGCAGTACTTC. Translation: CASSPSGDYEQYF.

The chain uses TRBV4-1 and TRBJ2-1; 9 bases agree with TRBD1. V lost 4 bases and J lost 2; bases outside the gene matches: 3. The CDR3 extends over 15 amino acids. Looked up from germline, CDR1 is MGHRA and CDR2 is YSYEKL. In DNA, the CDR3 is TGCGCCAGCAGCCGGACAGGGGAAACCTACAATGAGCAGTTCTTC. The encoded protein is CASSRTGETYNEQFF.

This rearrangement joins TRBV5-6 to TRBJ2-7; D possibly corresponds to TRBD2 (6 bases). Trimming stripped 4 bases from V and 6 bases from J, with 23 bases between. The CDR3 has 16 residues. From germline, CDR1 is SGHDT and CDR2 YYEEEE. CDR3 amino acids: CASSGATGLGLGEQYF. The CDR3 DNA is TGTGCCAGCAGCGGAGCGACGGGACTTGGACTCGGCGAGCAGTACTTC.

CDR3 in amino acids: CASSLLLDSFETYEQYF. The CDR3 DNA sequence: TGCGCCAGCAGCCTTCTCCTCGACAGCTTCGAAACCTACGAGCAGTACTTC. The J gene is TRBJ2-7, the V gene TRBV4-1; D is possibly TRBD1 (5 bases). Germline V gene lookup returns CDR1 MGHRA and CDR2 YSYEKL. The CDR3 has 17 amino acids. Trimming pared 4 bases from V and 2 bases from J, leaving 21 bases between.

This chain uses TRBV28 with TRBJ2-7; perhaps TRBD1 as D (6 bases). This CDR3 region has 15 residues. Germline CDR1 and CDR2: MDHEN and SYDVKM. V was clipped by 2 bases and J by 0 bases, with 11 bases between them. The CDR3 DNA reads as TGTGCCAGCAGTTTAGCCAGGGGCCACTCCTACGAGCAGTACTTC. It specifies CASSLARGHSYEQYF.

The V call is TRBV2, the J call TRBJ2-7; 8 bases line up with TRBD1. Per germline, CDR1 SNHLY and CDR2 FYNNEI. J lost 3 bases, V lost 4 bases, and 14 bases had no gene match. The CDR3 is 17 residues long. CDR3 region: CASSVPPVTGAFYEQYF. As DNA, the CDR3 is TGTGCCAGCAGTGTCCCCCCAGTGACAGGGGCTTTCTACGAGCAGTACTTC.

This clone showed up just once. This chain links TRBV6-5 with TRBJ2-7; 7 nucleotides align to TRBD2. V was pared by 8 bases and J by 1 base, with 11 bases of the junction left unmatched. This CDR3 is built from 15 residues. The V gene's germline CDR1 is MNHEY and CDR2 SVGAGI. The CDR3 region has the DNA TGTGCCAGCCAAACAGGCGGACTAGGGTCCTACGAGCAGTACTTC. Translated, it gives CASQTGGLGSYEQYF.

The chain uses TRBV28 and TRBJ2-2, with D possibly matching TRBD1 (6 bases). The CDR3 has 14 amino acids. Trimming stripped 7 bases from V and 8 bases from J, with 17 bases between. The germline V gene encodes CDR1 MDHEN and CDR2 SYDVKM. The CDR3 sequence is CASNGQPMRGELFF. CDR3 in DNA: TGTGCCAGCAACGGACAGCCTATGCGGGGGGAGCTGTTTTTT.

The CDR3 reads CASSFRRGGGEGYTF. CDR3 bases: TGTGCCAGCAGTTTTAGGAGGGGAGGAGGGGAAGGCTACACCTTC. The rearrangement joins TRBV27 to TRBJ1-2; D might be TRBD1 (5 bases). The V gene lost 3 bases and the J gene lost 8 bases, with 19 bases spanning the gap. Germline V gene lookup returns CDR1 MNHEY and CDR2 SMNVEV (reference sequence). The length of the CDR3 is 15 residues.

The chain employs TRBV7-6 and TRBJ2-5, with 14 positions matching TRBD2. The germline CDR1 and CDR2 sequences are SGHVS and FNYEAQ. Trimming removed 5 bases from V and 5 bases from J; junction bases left unmatched: 7. The CDR3 length is 16 residues. The CDR3 here is CASSGGTSGSGETQYF. CDR3 sequence (DNA): TGTGCCAGCAGCGGGGGGACTAGCGGGAGTGGGGAGACCCAGTACTTC.